This T cell receptor beta chain was found in a study of blood T cells in healthy people across ages. Study overall: Per two T cells, template switching captured roughly one barcoded beta molecule. The study, taken as a whole, reports: Diversity of TCR beta per million T cells declined in a roughly linear way with age.

V shed 7 bases, J shed 3 bases, and the junction held 11 bases outside the gene matches. Germline V CDR1 and CDR2: MDHEN, SYDVKM. The CDR3 covers 15 residues. Russia was home to the donors, healthy Caucasian individuals aged roughly 6 to 100. Every donor gave roughly 9.2 milliliters of peripheral blood. A second 7 to 11 cycle PCR used barcoded and J-beta primers. TCRdb analysed the 5' RACE reads with MiXCR anew, one entry per CDR3 protein. The sample holds 600,000 or so distinct CDR3 sequences, 25% to 35% seen once. This clonotype was counted many times. Its antigen is undetermined. The chain is built from TRBV28 and TRBJ2-7; the match to TRBD1 covers 8 bases. The sample taken for sequencing was blood. The receptor comes from a woman older than 75 in good health. The CDR3 here is CASIPLGTGDYEQYF. DNA for the CDR3: TGTGCCAGCATTCCCCTAGGGACAGGAGACTACGAGCAGTACTTC.